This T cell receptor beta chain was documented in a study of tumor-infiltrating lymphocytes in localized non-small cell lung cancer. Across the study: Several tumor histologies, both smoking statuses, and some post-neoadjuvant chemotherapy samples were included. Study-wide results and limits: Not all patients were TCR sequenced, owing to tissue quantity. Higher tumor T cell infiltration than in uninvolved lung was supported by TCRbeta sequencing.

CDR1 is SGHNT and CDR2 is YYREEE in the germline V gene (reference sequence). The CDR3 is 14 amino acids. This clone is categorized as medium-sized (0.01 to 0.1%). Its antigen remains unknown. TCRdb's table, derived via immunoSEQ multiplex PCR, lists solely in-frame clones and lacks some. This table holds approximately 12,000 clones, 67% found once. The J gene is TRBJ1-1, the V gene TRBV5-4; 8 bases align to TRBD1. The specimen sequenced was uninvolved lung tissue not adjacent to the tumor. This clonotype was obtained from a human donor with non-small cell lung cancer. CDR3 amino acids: CATIPGTGNTEAFF. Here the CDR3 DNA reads TGTGCGACGATTCCCGGGACAGGGAACACTGAAGCTTTCTTT.